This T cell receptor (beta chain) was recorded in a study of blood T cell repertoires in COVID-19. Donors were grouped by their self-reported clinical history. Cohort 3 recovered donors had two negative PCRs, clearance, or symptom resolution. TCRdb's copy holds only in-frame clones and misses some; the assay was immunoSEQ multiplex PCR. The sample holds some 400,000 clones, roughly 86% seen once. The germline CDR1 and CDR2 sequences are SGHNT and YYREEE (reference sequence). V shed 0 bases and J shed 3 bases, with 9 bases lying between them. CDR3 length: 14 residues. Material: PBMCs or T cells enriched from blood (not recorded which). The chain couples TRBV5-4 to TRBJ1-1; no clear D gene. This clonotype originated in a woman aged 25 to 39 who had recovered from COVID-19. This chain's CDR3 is CASSLAQVDTEAFF. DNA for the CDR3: TGTGCCAGCAGCTTGGCCCAGGTGGACACTGAAGCTTTCTTT.